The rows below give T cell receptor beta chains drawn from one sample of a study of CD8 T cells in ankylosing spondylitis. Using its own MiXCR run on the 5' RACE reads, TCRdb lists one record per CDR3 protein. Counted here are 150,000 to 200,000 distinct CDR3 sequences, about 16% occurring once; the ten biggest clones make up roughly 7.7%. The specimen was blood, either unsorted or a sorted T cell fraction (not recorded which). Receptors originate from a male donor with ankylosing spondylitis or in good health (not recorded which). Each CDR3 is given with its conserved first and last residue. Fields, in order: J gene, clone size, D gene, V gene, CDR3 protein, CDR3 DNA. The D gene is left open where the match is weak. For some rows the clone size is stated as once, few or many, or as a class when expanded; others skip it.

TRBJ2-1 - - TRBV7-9 CASSFIKSGLHNEQFF TGTGCCAGCAGCTTCATTAAGTCGGGACTTCACAATGAGCAGTTCTTC
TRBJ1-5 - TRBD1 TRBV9 CASSVEAGGSNQPQHF TGTGCCAGCAGCGTAGAGGCAGGGGGTAGCAATCAGCCCCAGCATTTT
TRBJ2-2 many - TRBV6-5 CASSFGPRNTGELFF TGTGCCAGCAGTTTTGGACCTAGGAACACCGGGGAGCTGTTTTTT
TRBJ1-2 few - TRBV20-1 CRPAGGASLAGGYTF TGCAGACCGGCCGGGGGCGCGTCGCTAGCGGGTGGCTACACCTTC
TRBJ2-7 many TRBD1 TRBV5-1 CASSRQGDNYEQYF TGCGCCAGCAGCCGACAGGGGGATAACTACGAGCAGTACTTC
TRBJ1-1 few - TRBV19 CASSRLGAEAFF TGTGCCAGTAGCCGGTTGGGCGCTGAAGCTTTCTTT
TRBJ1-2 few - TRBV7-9 CASSLQGLSNYGYTF TGTGCCAGCAGCTTACAGGGACTTTCTAACTATGGCTACACCTTC
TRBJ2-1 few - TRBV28 CASSLPTFYNEQFF TGTGCCAGCAGTTTACCGACCTTCTACAATGAGCAGTTCTTC
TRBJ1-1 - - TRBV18 CASSPPGGIRTEAFF TGTGCCAGCTCACCACCTGGGGGTATAAGAACTGAAGCTTTCTTT
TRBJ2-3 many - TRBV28 CASRDSGRTDTQYF TGTGCCAGCAGGGACTCAGGGCGAACAGATACGCAGTATTTT
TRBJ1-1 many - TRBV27 CASSPPEDPEAFF TGTGCCAGCAGTCCTCCGGAGGACCCAGAAGCTTTCTTT
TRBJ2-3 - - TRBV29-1 CSAASQSADTQYF TGCAGCGCTGCCAGTCAGAGCGCAGATACGCAGTATTTT
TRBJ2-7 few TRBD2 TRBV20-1 CSASALGTSEYEQYF TGCAGTGCTAGTGCCTTAGGGACTAGCGAATACGAGCAGTACTTC
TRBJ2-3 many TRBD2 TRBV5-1 CASSLDAGADTQYF TGCGCCAGCAGCTTGGATGCGGGAGCAGATACGCAGTATTTT
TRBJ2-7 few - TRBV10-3 CAISVGQGVYEQYF TGTGCCATCAGTGTGGGCCAGGGAGTCTACGAGCAGTACTTC
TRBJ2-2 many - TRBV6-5 CASSNRRYTGELFF TGTGCCAGCAGTAACAGGAGATACACCGGGGAGCTGTTTTTT
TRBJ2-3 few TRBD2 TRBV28 CASSLTSGRLGDTQYF TGTGCCAGCAGCCTAACTAGCGGGAGACTCGGAGATACGCAGTATTTT
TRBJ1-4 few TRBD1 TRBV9 CASSVAGGVGEKLFF TGTGCCAGCAGCGTAGCAGGGGGCGTCGGTGAAAAACTGTTTTTT
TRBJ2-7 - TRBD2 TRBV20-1 CSAPSLAGTYEQYF TGCAGTGCCCCGAGCCTAGCGGGGACCTACGAGCAGTACTTC
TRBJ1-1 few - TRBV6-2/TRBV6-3 CASTLKGTEAFF TGTGCCAGCACCTTGAAGGGGACTGAAGCTTTCTTT
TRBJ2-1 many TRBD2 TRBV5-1 CASSLAWTSGYNEQFF TGCGCCAGCAGCTTGGCCTGGACTAGCGGATACAATGAGCAGTTCTTC
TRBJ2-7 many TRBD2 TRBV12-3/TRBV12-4 CASSLSGSAEQYF TGTGCCAGCAGTTTGAGCGGGAGCGCCGAGCAGTACTTC
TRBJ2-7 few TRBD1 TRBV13 CASSAQTGGRTYEQYF TGTGCCAGCAGCGCGCAGACAGGGGGCCGTACCTACGAGCAGTACTTC
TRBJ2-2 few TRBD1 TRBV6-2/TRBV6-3 CASRGTGSNTGELFF TGTGCCAGCAGGGGGACAGGGAGCAACACCGGGGAGCTGTTTTTT
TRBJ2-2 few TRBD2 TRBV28 CASSLREVTGELFF TGTGCCAGCAGTTTACGGGAGGTAACCGGGGAGCTGTTTTTT
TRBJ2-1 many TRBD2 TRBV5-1 CASSYWTSGRYNEQFF TGCGCCAGCAGCTACTGGACTAGCGGACGTTACAATGAGCAGTTCTTC
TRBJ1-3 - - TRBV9 CASSATPDLSSGNTIYF TGTGCCAGCAGCGCTACTCCGGACCTGAGCTCTGGAAACACCATATATTTT
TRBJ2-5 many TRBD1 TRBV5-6 CASSLGQGAQETQYF TGTGCCAGCAGCCTGGGACAGGGCGCGCAAGAGACCCAGTACTTC
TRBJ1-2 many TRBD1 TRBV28 CASSPFTGGGYTF TGTGCCAGCAGTCCGTTTACAGGGGGCGGCTACACCTTC
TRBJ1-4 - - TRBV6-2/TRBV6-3 CASSYGTNEKLFF TGTGCCAGCAGTTACGGGACGAACGAAAAACTGTTTTTT
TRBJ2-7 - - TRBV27 CASRGSSYEQYF TGTGCCAGTCGGGGGAGCTCCTACGAGCAGTACTTC
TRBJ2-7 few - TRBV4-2 CASSHEYEQYF TGTGCCAGCAGCCATGAGTACGAGCAGTACTTC
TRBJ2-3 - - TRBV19 CASSKGARDTQYF TGTGCCAGTAGTAAAGGGGCGCGCGATACGCAGTATTTT
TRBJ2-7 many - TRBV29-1 CSVEAGTKGREQYF TGCAGCGTTGAAGCCGGGACCAAGGGGCGGGAGCAGTACTTC
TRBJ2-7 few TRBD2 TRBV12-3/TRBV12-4 CASSLGGRGLSYEQYF TGTGCCAGCAGTTTAGGCGGGAGGGGCCTCTCCTACGAGCAGTACTTC
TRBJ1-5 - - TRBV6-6 CASSPRTVINQPQHF TGTGCCAGCAGTCCTCGGACAGTCATCAATCAGCCCCAGCATTTT
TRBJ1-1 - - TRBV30 CAWSLEETEAFF TGTGCCTGGAGTCTTGAGGAGACTGAAGCTTTCTTT
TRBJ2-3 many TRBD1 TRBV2 CASRPGTGTDTQYF TGTGCCAGCAGACCCGGGACAGGCACAGATACGCAGTATTTT